The clone carrying this T cell receptor (beta chain) was detected only a few times. The CDR3 length is 15 residues. Losses at the gene ends were 6 bases for V and 5 bases for J; bases not matched to a gene: 9. Germline-derived CDR1 and CDR2 are SGHRS and YFSETQ. This entry belongs to a study of regulatory T cells in long-lasting Graves disease. Documented time point: persistent/refractory GD, antithyroid drugs over 5 years with positive TRAb. From PBMCs, RNA was extracted and then used to make the TCR library. Library construction for TCR beta used iRepertoire HTBI primers and Arm-PCR of CDR3 regions. TCRdb passed the multiplex PCR reads through MiXCR, listing each CDR3 protein once. The data contain some 470,000 distinct CDR3 sequences, 20% to 25% of them singletons.

The V call is TRBV5-1, the J call TRBJ1-1, with 11 bases matching TRBD1. This TCR came from a female donor with Graves disease. Sequences were derived from peripheral blood mononuclear cells (PBMCs), sampled when the disease was refractory, from a patient treated with antithyroid drugs. This chain's CDR3 is CASTPVGTGGTEAFF. CDR3 DNA sequence: TGCGCCAGCACCCCAGTCGGGACAGGGGGGACTGAAGCTTTCTTT.